This is a list of T cell receptor beta chains from one sample in a study of blood T cell repertoires in COVID-19. Method: immunoSEQ multiplex PCR; TCRdb's copy keeps in-frame clones and lacks some. The data show some 330,000 clones, with approximately 89% seen just once and around 1.9% held by the top ten. The specimen was peripheral blood. The receptors stem from a woman between 25 and 40 years old with COVID-19, enrolled during active disease. Both conserved end residues are part of each CDR3. Fields, in order: J gene, clone size, D gene, V gene, CDR3 DNA, CDR3 protein. D genes are given only for firm matches. Where a row states a size, it is once, few, many or the class of an expanded clone; other rows omit it.

TRBJ2-5	once	.	TRBV6-1	TGTGCCAGCAGTGAAACTATACTTCGGCGAGAGACCCAGTACTTC	CASSETILRRETQYF
TRBJ2-5	.	TRBD2	TRBV18	TGTGCCAGCTCACCACCTTCTCGGGGAGGGGAGACCCAGTACTTC	CASSPPSRGGETQYF
TRBJ2-5	.	TRBD2	TRBV9	TGTGCCAGCAGTCCCACTAGCGGGGTTGAGACCCAGTACTTC	CASSPTSGVETQYF
TRBJ2-1	few	.	TRBV10-1	TGCGCCAGCAGTAAGGGGGAGGGGGAGCAGTTCTTC	CASSKGEGEQFF
TRBJ1-5	.	.	TRBV28	TGTGCCAGCAGTTTATTTGGCGGTGGTGGTCAGCCCCAGCATTTT	CASSLFGGGGQPQHF
TRBJ1-2	.	TRBD1	TRBV13	TGTGCCAGCAGCTTGGGACAGAACTATGGCTACACCTTC	CASSLGQNYGYTF
TRBJ2-5	.	TRBD1	TRBV28	TGTGCCAGCAACATTCGACAGGGGGCTCGGGAGACCCAGTACTTC	CASNIRQGARETQYF
TRBJ1-1	.	.	TRBV6-5	TGTGCCAGCAGTTACGGCCCGGGACTTAGGAACACTGAAGCTTTCTTT	CASSYGPGLRNTEAFF
TRBJ1-6	.	.	TRBV7-2	TGTGCCAGCAGCCTAGGGCTCCCACCCCTCCACTTT	CASSLGLPPLHF
TRBJ2-1	.	.	TRBV7-9	TGTGCCAGCAGCTTATCAAATGAGCAGTTCTTC	CASSLSNEQFF
TRBJ1-5	.	.	TRBV6-6	TGTGCCAGCAGTTACGACAGGCGTTATAGCAATCAGCCCCAGCATTTT	CASSYDRRYSNQPQHF
TRBJ1-5	.	.	TRBV2	TGTGCCAGCAGAGACGACAGTTATAGCAATCAGCCCCAGCATTTT	CASRDDSYSNQPQHF
TRBJ1-6	.	.	TRBV5-5	TGTGCCAGCAGCTTGTGGGACAATAATTCACCCCTCCACTTT	CASSLWDNNSPLHF
TRBJ1-5	.	TRBD1	TRBV6-2/TRBV6-3	TGTGCCAGCAGTTACTCTCAGGGGGCAGGCAATCAGCCCCAGCATTTT	CASSYSQGAGNQPQHF
TRBJ1-5	.	TRBD1	TRBV6-5	TGTGCCAGCAGTCCAGGGGGCCATCAGCCCCAGCATTTT	CASSPGGHQPQHF
TRBJ1-5	.	.	TRBV4-3	TGCGCCAGCAGCCCCAAGCGGTGGGAAAATCAGCCCCAGCATTTT	CASSPKRWENQPQHF
TRBJ2-7	.	TRBD1	TRBV14	TGTGCCAGCAGCCAAGAACTCGGACAGGGGTTAACCTACGAGCAGTACTTC	CASSQELGQGLTYEQYF
TRBJ1-1	.	.	TRBV30	TGTGCCTGGTCCTTCCTCGGGGGGAAAAACACTGAAGCTTTCTTT	CAWSFLGGKNTEAFF
TRBJ1-1	.	.	TRBV6-6	TGTGCCAGCAGTATCTCACAGGGACGGGGGAACACTGAAGCTTTCTTT	CASSISQGRGNTEAFF
TRBJ1-6	.	.	TRBV4-1	TGCGCCAGCAGCCAAGTCTTAGCGACATTTAATTCACCCCTCCACTTT	CASSQVLATFNSPLHF